The entry that follows covers one T cell receptor (beta chain) sequence. Losses at the gene ends were 4 bases for V and 4 bases for J; bases not matched to a gene: 9. CDR3 length equals 17 residues. CDR1 and CDR2 from the germline V gene are SGHTS and YDEGEE. This sample stems from a study of blood T cell repertoires in COVID-19. Enrolled during active infection, Seattle patients were then followed longitudinally. In the original analysis: Cell counts per sample came from amplifying reference gene primers. Profiled with immunoSEQ multiplex PCR; TCRdb holds only in-frame clones, not every one. Clone size and the V and J calls come from that table; the DNA yielded D and trimming. There are about 350,000 clones in the sample; approximately 90% occur only once, and less than 5% lies in the top ten.

This chain connects TRBV5-8 to TRBJ1-6; the match to TRBD1 covers 9 bases. The sequenced sample was peripheral blood. This TCR came from a woman in her sixties with COVID-19, enrolled during active disease. CDR3 protein: CASSSRDRDLYNSPLHF. CDR3 coding DNA: TGTGCCAGCAGCAGCCGGGACAGGGACCTTTATAATTCACCCCTCCACTTT.